These T cell receptor beta chains were read from a single sample in a study of T cell responses to AZD1222 COVID-19 vaccine. Assay used: immunoSEQ multiplex PCR; TCRdb lists only in-frame clones, some missing. The table shows some 140,000 clones, with roughly 90% occurring only once. This sample comprised peripheral blood, obtained on day 0 of AZD1222 vaccination. All receptors come from an adult in good health. CDR3s include the opening cysteine and the closing phenylalanine or tryptophan. The order of the fields is J gene, V gene, clone size, D gene, CDR3 protein, CDR3 DNA. The D gene is left open where the match is weak. Clone sizes are given selectively: once, few, many, or a class where the clone is expanded.

TRBJ1-2,TRBV30,once,.,CAWSATGRGYYGYTF,TGTGCCTGGAGTGCGACAGGAAGGGGCTACTATGGCTACACCTTC
TRBJ1-1,TRBV19,.,.,CASSDLGLNTEAFF,TGTGCCAGTAGCGACCTGGGCCTGAACACTGAAGCTTTCTTT
TRBJ2-3,TRBV3-1/TRBV3-2,.,.,CASSHLSTDTQYF,TGTGCCAGCAGCCACCTGAGCACAGATACGCAGTATTTT
TRBJ2-6,TRBV19,.,.,CASSIGASGANVLTF,TGTGCCAGTAGTATTGGGGCCTCCGGGGCCAACGTCCTGACTTTC
TRBJ2-1,TRBV7-9,.,.,CASGVGSVNEQFF,TGTGCCAGCGGGGTGGGGTCGGTCAATGAGCAGTTCTTC
TRBJ1-2,TRBV10-3,.,TRBD1,CATAEGAEDGYTF,TGTGCCACCGCAGAGGGGGCCGAGGATGGCTACACCTTC
TRBJ1-4,TRBV4-3,.,.,CASSRTNEKLFF,TGCGCCAGCAGCCGCACTAATGAAAAACTGTTTTTT
TRBJ2-7,TRBV12-3/TRBV12-4,.,.,CASSPVNAYEQYF,TGTGCCAGCAGCCCCGTTAATGCCTACGAGCAGTACTTC
TRBJ1-4,TRBV5-5,.,.,CASSFQATNEKLFF,TGTGCCAGCAGCTTCCAAGCAACTAATGAAAAACTGTTTTTT
TRBJ1-2,TRBV4-3,.,.,CASSATGSRGYTF,TGCGCCAGCAGCGCAACAGGAAGTCGTGGCTACACCTTC
TRBJ2-5,TRBV7-8,.,.,CASSTRPGRGSGTQYF,TGTGCCAGCAGCACCCGTCCGGGTAGGGGGTCTGGGACCCAGTACTTC
TRBJ1-2,TRBV6-5,.,.,CASRPSGAVYGYTF,TGTGCCAGCAGGCCCAGTGGGGCAGTCTATGGCTACACCTTC
TRBJ1-1,TRBV19,.,.,CASSNGNTEAFF,TGTGCCAGTAGTAACGGGAACACTGAAGCTTTCTTT
TRBJ2-3,TRBV27,.,.,CASSSYDFTDTQYF,TGTGCCAGCAGTTCGTACGACTTCACAGATACGCAGTATTTT
TRBJ1-2,TRBV4-3,.,.,CASSQDYGGRADGYTF,TGCGCCAGCAGCCAAGATTATGGGGGACGGGCGGATGGCTACACCTTC
TRBJ1-3,TRBV14,.,.,CASSQGVSRAGLGNTIYF,TGTGCCAGCAGCCAAGGGGTATCCAGGGCCGGACTGGGAAACACCATATATTTT
TRBJ1-5,TRBV6-5,.,.,CASSYEWTNQPQHF,TGTGCCAGCAGTTACGAATGGACGAATCAGCCCCAGCATTTT
TRBJ1-5,TRBV30,.,.,CAWSVLRDHQPQHF,TGTGCCTGGAGTGTATTGCGCGACCATCAGCCCCAGCATTTT